The rows below give T cell receptor beta chains drawn from one sample of a study of blood T cell repertoires in COVID-19. Sequenced by immunoSEQ multiplex PCR; TCRdb stores in-frame clones only, minus some. The table has about 140,000 clones, 85% to 90% seen once. The sequencing input was peripheral blood. The receptors were gathered from a woman between 40 and 55 years old with acute or convalescent COVID-19. Both conserved end residues are trimmed from each CDR3.

CDR3	J	V
ASSFSPTGITDTQY	TRBJ2-3	TRBV28
ASMSGRFQPQH	TRBJ1-5	TRBV6-6
ASSRRVRGDTEAF	TRBJ1-1	TRBV6-5
ASSLDGVTGTEAF	TRBJ1-1	TRBV7-9
AWSTIGGGDGYT	TRBJ1-2	TRBV30
ATSRDTTGGPLS	TRBJ1-2	TRBV15
ASSERGRGRDEQY	TRBJ2-7	TRBV6-1
ATSDPGGVDTQY	TRBJ2-3	TRBV24-1
AISPTGLADTQY	TRBJ2-3	TRBV10-3
ASSDGTGSWPDTQY	TRBJ2-3	TRBV6-1
ASSTGLAGIEQY	TRBJ2-7	TRBV18
ASLGGLNTGELF	TRBJ2-2	TRBV27
ASSLQGSTEAF	TRBJ1-1	TRBV7-9
ASKRELAGTGELF	TRBJ2-2	TRBV2
ASTSDRLGGYT	TRBJ1-2	TRBV5-4
ASSPRTGHYEQY	TRBJ2-7	TRBV27
SASGGGGISYEQY	TRBJ2-7	TRBV20-1
ASSQDGVSLAGGRDEQF	TRBJ2-1	TRBV4-1
SVEGASGRAGDTQY	TRBJ2-3	TRBV29-1
ASSQDTGLDTQY	TRBJ2-3	TRBV4-2
ASSVNPRGEFQETQY	TRBJ2-5	TRBV9
AISVGTGLGGTEAF	TRBJ1-1	TRBV10-3
ASRARGPPLSSYNSPLH	TRBJ1-6	TRBV2
ASSSGVYEQY	TRBJ2-7	TRBV7-8
ASRQGSGYEQY	TRBJ2-7	TRBV28
AWSNGVLTNEKLF	TRBJ1-4	TRBV30
ASSVPRLRANTEAF	TRBJ1-1	TRBV7-9
ASSLNSKETQY	TRBJ2-5	TRBV11-2
ASSYRTGGRPEQY	TRBJ2-7	TRBV6-6
ASSERIGSSYNSPLH	TRBJ1-6	TRBV18
ASSSTRDYYTGELF	TRBJ2-2	TRBV5-4
ASSYLPGAGNEQF	TRBJ2-1	TRBV6-5
ASSQEGVAYTEAF	TRBJ1-1	TRBV4-3
ASSWGGSVYEQY	TRBJ2-7	TRBV6-2/TRBV6-3
ASSPMAGQGAPADTQY	TRBJ2-3	TRBV18
AWSVGDRGYEQY	TRBJ2-7	TRBV30
ASSETSRDTQY	TRBJ2-3	TRBV6-4
ASSLNAGTSFNEQF	TRBJ2-1	TRBV4-3
ASSRGVLT	TRBJ1-2	TRBV21-1
ASSFPVRGGYT	TRBJ1-2	TRBV28
ASRYRDRPFGYT	TRBJ1-2	TRBV6-2/TRBV6-3
ASSSTGAPNTGELF	TRBJ2-2	TRBV5-1
ASSPGLAGARETQY	TRBJ2-5	TRBV5-4
ASSYTGDSYNEQF	TRBJ2-1	TRBV6-2/TRBV6-3
ASSGRLAGNEQF	TRBJ2-1	TRBV7-9
ASRLLSGGTEAF	TRBJ1-1	TRBV2
ASSLAGYEGAQY	TRBJ2-7	TRBV7-9
AWNGRDGNTIY	TRBJ1-3	TRBV30
ASSRQGALEQY	TRBJ2-7	TRBV18